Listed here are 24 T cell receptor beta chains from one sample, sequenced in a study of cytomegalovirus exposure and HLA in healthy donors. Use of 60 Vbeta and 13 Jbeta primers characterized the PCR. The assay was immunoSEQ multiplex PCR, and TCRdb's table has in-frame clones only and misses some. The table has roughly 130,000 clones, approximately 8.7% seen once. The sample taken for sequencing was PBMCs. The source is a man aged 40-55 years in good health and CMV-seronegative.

The CDR3 protein is CAISGGGDTDTQYF. CDR3 sequence (DNA): TGTGCCATCAGTGGGGGGGGCGACACAGATACGCAGTATTTT. This chain connects TRBV10-3 to TRBJ2-3; tentatively, D is TRBD2 (7 bases). CDR3 length: 14 residues. Trimming took off 4 bases at V and 2 bases at J, with 10 bases between the two ends. The germline CDR1 and CDR2 sequences are ENHRY and SYGVKD.

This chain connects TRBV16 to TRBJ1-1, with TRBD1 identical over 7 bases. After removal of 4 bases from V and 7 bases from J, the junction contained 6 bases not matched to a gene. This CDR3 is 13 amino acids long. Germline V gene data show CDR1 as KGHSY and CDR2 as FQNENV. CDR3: CASSPGTAGEAFF. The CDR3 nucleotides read TGTGCCAGCAGCCCAGGGACAGCGGGTGAAGCTTTCTTT.

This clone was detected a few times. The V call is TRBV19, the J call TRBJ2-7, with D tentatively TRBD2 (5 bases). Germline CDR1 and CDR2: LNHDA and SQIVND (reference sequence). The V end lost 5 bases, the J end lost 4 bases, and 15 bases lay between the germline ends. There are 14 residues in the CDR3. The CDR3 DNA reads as TGTGCCAGTAGTCCGTTCCGACGGGGTTACGAGCAGTACTTC. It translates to CASSPFRRGYEQYF.

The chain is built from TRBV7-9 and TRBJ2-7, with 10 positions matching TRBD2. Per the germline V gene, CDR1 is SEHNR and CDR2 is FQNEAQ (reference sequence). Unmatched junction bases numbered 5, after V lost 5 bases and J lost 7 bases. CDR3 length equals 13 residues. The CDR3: CASSLQREGEQYF. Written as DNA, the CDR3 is TGTGCCAGCAGCCTCCAGCGGGAGGGTGAGCAGTACTTC.

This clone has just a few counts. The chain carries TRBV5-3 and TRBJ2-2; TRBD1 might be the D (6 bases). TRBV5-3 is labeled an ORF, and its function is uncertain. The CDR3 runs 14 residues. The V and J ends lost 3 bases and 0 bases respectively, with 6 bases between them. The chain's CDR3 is CARSWTANTGELFF. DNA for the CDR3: TGTGCCAGAAGCTGGACAGCGAACACCGGGGAGCTGTTTTTT.

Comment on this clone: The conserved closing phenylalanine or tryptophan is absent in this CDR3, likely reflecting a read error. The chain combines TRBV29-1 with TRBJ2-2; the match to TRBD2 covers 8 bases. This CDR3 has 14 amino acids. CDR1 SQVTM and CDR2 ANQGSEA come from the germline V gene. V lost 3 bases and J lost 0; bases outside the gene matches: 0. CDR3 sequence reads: CSVDSGANTGELFV. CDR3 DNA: TGCAGCGTTGATAGCGGGGCGAACACCGGGGAGCTGTTTGTT.

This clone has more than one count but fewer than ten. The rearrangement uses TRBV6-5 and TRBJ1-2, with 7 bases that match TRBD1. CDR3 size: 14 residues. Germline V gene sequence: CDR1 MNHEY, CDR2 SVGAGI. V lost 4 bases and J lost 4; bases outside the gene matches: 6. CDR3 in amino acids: CASSSPGTAYGYTF. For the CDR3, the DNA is TGTGCCAGCAGTTCCCCCGGGACAGCCTATGGCTACACCTTC.

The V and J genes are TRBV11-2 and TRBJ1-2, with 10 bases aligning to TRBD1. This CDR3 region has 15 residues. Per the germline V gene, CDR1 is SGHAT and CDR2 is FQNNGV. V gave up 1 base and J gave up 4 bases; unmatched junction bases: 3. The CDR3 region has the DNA TGTGCCAGCAGCTTAGGGGACAGGGGACTCTATGGCTACACCTTC. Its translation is CASSLGDRGLYGYTF. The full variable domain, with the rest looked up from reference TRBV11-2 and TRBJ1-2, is EAGVAQSPRYKIIEKRQSVAFWCNPISGHATLYWYQQILGQGPKLLIQFQNNGVVDDSQLPKDRFSAERLKGVDSTLKIQPAKLEDSAVYLCASSLGDRGLYGYTFGSGTRLTVV.

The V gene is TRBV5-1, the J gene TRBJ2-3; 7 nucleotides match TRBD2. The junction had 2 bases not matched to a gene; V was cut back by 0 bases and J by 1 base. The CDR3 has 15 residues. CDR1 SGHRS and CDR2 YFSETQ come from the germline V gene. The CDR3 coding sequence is TGCGCCAGCAGCTTGGGTAGCGGGCGCACAGATACGCAGTATTTT. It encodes CASSLGSGRTDTQYF.

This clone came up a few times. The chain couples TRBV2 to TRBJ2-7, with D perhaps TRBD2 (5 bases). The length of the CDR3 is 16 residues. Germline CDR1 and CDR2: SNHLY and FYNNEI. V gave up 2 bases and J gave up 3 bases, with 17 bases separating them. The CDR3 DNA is TGTGCCAGCAGTGAATGGTCGCGGCCCACTAGCTACGAGCAGTACTTC. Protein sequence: CASSEWSRPTSYEQYF.

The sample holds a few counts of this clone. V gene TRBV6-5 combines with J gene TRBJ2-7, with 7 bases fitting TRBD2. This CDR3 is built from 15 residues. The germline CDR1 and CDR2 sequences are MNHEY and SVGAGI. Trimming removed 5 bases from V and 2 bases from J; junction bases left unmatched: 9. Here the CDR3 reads CASSPPSSGAYEQYF. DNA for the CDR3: TGTGCCAGCAGTCCCCCATCTAGCGGAGCCTACGAGCAGTACTTC.

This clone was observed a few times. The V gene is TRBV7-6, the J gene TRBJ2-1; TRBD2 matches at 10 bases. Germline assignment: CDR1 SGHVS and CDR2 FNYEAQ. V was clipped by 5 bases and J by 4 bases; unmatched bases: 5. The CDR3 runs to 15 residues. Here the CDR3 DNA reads TGTGCCAGCAGCCCGGGACTAGCGATATACAATGAGCAGTTCTTC. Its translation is CASSPGLAIYNEQFF. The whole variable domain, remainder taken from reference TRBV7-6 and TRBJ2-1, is GAGVSQSPRYKVTKRGQDVALRCDPISGHVSLYWYRQALGQGPEFLTYFNYEAQQDKSGLPNDRFSAERPEGSISTLTIQRTEQRDSAMYRCASSPGLAIYNEQFFGPGTRLTVL.

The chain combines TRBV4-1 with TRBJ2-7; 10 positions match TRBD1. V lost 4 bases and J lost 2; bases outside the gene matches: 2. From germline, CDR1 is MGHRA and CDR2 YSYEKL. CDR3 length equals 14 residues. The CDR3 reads CASSPGTGAYEQYF. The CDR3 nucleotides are TGCGCCAGCAGCCCGGGGACAGGGGCCTACGAGCAGTACTTC.

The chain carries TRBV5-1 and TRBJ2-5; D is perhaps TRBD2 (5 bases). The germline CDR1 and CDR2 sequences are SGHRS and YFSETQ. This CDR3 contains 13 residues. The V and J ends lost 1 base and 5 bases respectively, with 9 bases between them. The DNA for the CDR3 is TGCGCCAGCAGCTTGTCGGGCGGGGAGACCCAGTACTTC. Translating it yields CASSLSGGETQYF.

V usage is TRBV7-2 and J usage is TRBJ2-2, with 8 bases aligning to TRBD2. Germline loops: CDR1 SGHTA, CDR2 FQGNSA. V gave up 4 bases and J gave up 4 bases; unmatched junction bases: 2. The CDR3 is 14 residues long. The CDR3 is CASSSLAGTGELFF. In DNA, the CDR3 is TGTGCCAGCAGCTCCCTAGCGGGCACCGGGGAGCTGTTTTTT.

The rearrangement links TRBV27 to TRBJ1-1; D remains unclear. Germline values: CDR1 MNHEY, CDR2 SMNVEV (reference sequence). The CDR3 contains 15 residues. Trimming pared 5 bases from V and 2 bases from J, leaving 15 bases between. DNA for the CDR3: TGTGCCAGCAGTCACACAAGGGAGAGCAACACTGAAGCTTTCTTT. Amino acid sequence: CASSHTRESNTEAFF.

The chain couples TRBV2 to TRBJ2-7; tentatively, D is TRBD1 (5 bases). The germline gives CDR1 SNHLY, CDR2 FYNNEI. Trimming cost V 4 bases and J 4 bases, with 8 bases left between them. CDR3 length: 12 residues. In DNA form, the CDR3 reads TGTGCCAGCAGTGGACAGCTTTACGAGCAGTACTTC. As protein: CASSGQLYEQYF.

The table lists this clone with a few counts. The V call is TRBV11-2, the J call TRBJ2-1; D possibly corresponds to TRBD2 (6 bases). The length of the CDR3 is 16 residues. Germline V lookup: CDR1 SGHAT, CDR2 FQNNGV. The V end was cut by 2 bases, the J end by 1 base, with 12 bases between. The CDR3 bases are TGTGCCAGCAGCTTATCTTGGCGGGGTTCCTACAATGAGCAGTTCTTC. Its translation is CASSLSWRGSYNEQFF.

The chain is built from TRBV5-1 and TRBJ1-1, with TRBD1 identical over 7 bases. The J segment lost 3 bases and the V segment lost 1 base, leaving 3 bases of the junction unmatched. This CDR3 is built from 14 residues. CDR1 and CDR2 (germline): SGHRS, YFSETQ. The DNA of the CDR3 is TGCGCCAGCAGCTTGAGGGGGCTGGACACTGAAGCTTTCTTT. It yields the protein CASSLRGLDTEAFF.

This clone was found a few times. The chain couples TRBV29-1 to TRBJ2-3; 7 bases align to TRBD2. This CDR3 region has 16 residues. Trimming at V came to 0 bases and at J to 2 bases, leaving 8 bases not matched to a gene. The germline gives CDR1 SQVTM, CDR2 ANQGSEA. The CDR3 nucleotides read TGCAGCGTTGAAGATCGGGCTAGCGGCCTCACAGATACGCAGTATTTT. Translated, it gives CSVEDRASGLTDTQYF.

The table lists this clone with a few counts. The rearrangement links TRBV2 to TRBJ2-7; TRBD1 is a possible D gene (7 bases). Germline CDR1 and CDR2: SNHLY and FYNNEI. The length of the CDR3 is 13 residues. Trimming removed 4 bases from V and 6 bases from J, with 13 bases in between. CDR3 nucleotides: TGTGCCAGCAGTGGCGTTCAGGGGGGCGAGCAGTACTTC. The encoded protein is CASSGVQGGEQYF.

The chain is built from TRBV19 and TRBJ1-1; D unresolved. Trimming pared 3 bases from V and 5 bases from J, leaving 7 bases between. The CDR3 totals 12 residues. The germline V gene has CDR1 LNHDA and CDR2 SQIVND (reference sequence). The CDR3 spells CASSISSTEAFF. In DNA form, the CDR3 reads TGTGCCAGTAGTATTTCGAGTACTGAAGCTTTCTTT. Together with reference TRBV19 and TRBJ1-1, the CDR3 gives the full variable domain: DGGITQSPKYLFRKEGQNVTLSCEQNLNHDAMYWYRQDPGQGLRLIYYSQIVNDFQKGDIAEGYSVSREKKESFPLTVTSAQKNPTAFYLCASSISSTEAFFGQGTRLTVV.

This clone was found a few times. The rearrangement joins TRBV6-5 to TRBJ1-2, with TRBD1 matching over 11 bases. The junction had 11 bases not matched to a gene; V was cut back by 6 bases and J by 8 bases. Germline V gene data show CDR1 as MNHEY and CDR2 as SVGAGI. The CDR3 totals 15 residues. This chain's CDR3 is CASSRYSGQGGGYTF. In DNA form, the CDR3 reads TGTGCCAGCAGCCGTTATTCGGGACAGGGGGGAGGCTACACCTTC.

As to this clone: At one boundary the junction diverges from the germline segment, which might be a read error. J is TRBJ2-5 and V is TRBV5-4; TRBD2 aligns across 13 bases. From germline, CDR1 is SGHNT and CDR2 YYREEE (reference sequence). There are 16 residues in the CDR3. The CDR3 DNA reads TGTACCAGCAGCTTGGAACTAGCGGGGGGGCAAGAGACCCAGTACTTC. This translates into CTSSLELAGGQETQYF.